Sequencing of this TCR beta chain was carried out in a study of Ad26.COV2.S vaccination and SARS-CoV-2 variants. Study details: In the study, Ad26.COV2.S was injected intramuscularly once, or twice 56 days apart.

Treatment defined: approximately 18 received Ad26.COV2.S at low or high dose, single or two shots; roughly 5 received placebo; per-sample allocation not given. Specimens were obtained on day 63 following the first vaccine or placebo injection. A Boston donor was an adult aged 18-55 years. There are 14 residues in the CDR3. Trimming left V 3 bases short and J 3 bases short, with 12 bases between. Germline lookup yields CDR1 SGHAT and CDR2 FQNNGV. Assay: immunoSEQ multiplex PCR; the TCRdb copy retains only in-frame clones and omits some. The data show 350,000 to 450,000 clones, 85% seen once. A remark on this clone: Its antigen is not identified.

Whole-study findings and limits: Those who received the vaccine showed greater spike-specific TCR breadth than those given placebo. Considerable breadth of spike-specific CD8+ and CD4+ T cell responses has reportedly been documented following vaccination.

The rearrangement uses TRBV11-2 and TRBJ2-7; D possibly corresponds to TRBD1 (6 bases). Sequences were derived from peripheral blood, sampled in a trial of Ad26.COV2.S vaccine versus placebo. The sequence derives from a person aged 18-60 years who received the Ad26.COV2.S COVID-19 vaccine or a placebo. CDR3 region: CASSFEQGLYEQYF. In DNA, the CDR3 is TGTGCCAGCAGCTTTGAACAGGGTCTCTACGAGCAGTACTTC.